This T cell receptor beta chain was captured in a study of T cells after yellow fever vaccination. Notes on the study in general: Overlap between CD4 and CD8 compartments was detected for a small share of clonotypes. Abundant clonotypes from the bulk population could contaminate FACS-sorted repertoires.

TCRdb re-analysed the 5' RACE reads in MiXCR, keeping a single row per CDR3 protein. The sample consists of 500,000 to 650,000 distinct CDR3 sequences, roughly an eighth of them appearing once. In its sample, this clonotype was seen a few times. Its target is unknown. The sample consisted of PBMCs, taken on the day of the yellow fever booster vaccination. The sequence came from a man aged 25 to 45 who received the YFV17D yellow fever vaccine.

The CDR3 DNA is TGCAGCGCCCTAGCGGGAGGGCCAGGTTCAAGCTCCTACGAGCAGTACTTC. Translated: CSALAGGPGSSSYEQYF. The chain carries TRBV29-1 and TRBJ2-7; 12 nucleotides align to TRBD2. With 7 bases clipped from V and 0 bases from J, the junction kept 13 bases outside the gene matches. Germline loops: CDR1 SQVTM, CDR2 ANQGSEA. CDR3 length: 17 amino acids.